This TCR beta chain was observed in a study of T cells in Graves' hyperthyroidism and ophthalmopathy. Study findings and constraints: The model's output predicted ophthalmopathy at a median of approximately 6.5 months prior to onset.

Amplified TCR beta CDR3 regions came from RNA transcripts. During a first-round RT-PCR of the TCR CDR3, the HTBI primer set was used. Each CDR3 protein gets one entry after TCRdb re-called the multiplex PCR reads with MiXCR. This repertoire shows 300,000 to 350,000 distinct CDR3 sequences, 15% to 20% found once; its top ten account for 15% to 18%. This clonotype was observed many times. Its cognate antigen is unknown. Trimming at V came to 6 bases and at J to 8 bases, leaving 9 bases not matched to a gene. Per germline, CDR1 DFQATT and CDR2 SNEGSKA (reference sequence). This CDR3 region has 14 residues.

This clonotype was obtained from a woman between 35 and 50 years old with Graves' ophthalmopathy. Sequencing input: blood. The chain links TRBV20-1 to TRBJ2-2; 10 nucleotides line up with TRBD1. CDR3 bases: TGCAGTGCGAGACGGGACAGGGGCGGTGGGGAGCTGTTTTTT. Translating it yields CSARRDRGGGELFF.